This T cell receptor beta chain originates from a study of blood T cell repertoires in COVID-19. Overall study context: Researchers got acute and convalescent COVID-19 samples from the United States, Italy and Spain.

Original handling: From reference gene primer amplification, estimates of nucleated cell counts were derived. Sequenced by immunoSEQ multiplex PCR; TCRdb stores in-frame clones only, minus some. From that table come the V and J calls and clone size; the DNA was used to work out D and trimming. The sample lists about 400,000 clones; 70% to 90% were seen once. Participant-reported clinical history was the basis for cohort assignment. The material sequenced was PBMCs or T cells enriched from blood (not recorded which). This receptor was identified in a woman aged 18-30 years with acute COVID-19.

The CDR3 sequence is CASSLVGRESPLHF. The DNA of the CDR3 is TGTGCCAGCAGCTTAGTTGGGAGGGAGTCACCCCTCCACTTT. The V and J genes are TRBV7-9 and TRBJ1-6; D gene ambiguous. V was trimmed by 1 base and J by 10 bases, leaving 11 bases between them. Germline V lookup: CDR1 SEHNR, CDR2 FQNEAQ (reference sequence). The CDR3 extends over 14 amino acids.